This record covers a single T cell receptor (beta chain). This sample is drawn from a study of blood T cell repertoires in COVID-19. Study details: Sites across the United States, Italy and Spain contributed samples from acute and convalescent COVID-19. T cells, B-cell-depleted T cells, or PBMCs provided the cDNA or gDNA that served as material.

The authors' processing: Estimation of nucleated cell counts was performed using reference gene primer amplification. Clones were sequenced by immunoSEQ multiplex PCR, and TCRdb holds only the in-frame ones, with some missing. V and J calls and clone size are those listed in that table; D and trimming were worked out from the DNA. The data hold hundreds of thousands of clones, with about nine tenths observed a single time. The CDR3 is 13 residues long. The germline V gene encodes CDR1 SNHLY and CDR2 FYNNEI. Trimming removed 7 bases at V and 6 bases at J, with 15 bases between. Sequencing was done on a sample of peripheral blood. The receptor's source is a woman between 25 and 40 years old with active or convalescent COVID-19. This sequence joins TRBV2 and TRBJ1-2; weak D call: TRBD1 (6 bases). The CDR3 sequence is CASIGTFQDGYTF. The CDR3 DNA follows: TGTGCCAGCATCGGGACATTCCAGGATGGCTACACCTTC.